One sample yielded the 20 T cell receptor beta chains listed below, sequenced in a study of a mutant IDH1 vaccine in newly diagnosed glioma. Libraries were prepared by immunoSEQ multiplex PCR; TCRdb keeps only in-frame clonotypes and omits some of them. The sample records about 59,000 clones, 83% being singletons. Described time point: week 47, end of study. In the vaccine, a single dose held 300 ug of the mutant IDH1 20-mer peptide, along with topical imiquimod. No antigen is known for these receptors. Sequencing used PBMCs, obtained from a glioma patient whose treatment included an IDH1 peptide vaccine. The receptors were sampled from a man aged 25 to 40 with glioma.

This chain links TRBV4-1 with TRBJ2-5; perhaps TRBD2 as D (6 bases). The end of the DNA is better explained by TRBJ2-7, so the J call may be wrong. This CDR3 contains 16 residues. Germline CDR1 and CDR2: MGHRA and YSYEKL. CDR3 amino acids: CASSQVAAPSSYEQYF. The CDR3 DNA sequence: TGCGCCAGCAGCCAGGTAGCGGCCCCGAGCTCCTACGAGCAGTACTTC.

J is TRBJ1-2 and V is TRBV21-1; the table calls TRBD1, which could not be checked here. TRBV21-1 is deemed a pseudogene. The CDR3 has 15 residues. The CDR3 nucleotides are TGTGCCAGCAGCAGCTACAGGAAAATTAACTATGGCTACACCTTC. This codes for CASSSYRKINYGYTF.

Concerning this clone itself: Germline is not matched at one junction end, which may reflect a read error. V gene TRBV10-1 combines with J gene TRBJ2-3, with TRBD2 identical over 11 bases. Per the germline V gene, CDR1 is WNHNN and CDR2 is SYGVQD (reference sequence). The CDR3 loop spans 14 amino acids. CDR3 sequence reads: CASSEDISSGGPLF. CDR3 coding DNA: TGCGCCAGCAGTGAGGACATCTCTAGCGGGGGGCCCCTTTTT.

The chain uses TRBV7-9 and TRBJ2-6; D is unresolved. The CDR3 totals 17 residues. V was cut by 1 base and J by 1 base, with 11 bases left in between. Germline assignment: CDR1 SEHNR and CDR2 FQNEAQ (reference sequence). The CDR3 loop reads CASSLELVGSGANVLTF. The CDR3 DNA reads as TGTGCCAGCAGCTTAGAGCTAGTGGGGTCTGGGGCCAACGTCCTGACTTTC.

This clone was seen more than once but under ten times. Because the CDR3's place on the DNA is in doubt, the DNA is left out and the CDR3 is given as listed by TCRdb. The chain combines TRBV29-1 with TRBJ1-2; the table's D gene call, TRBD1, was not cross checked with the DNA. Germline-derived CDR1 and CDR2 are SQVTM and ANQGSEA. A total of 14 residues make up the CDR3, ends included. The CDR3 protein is CSVGGGNVPGQGTF.

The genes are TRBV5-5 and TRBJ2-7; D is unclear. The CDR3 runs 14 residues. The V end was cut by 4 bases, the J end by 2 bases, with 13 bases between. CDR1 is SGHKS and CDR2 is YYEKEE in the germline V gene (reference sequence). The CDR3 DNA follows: TGTGCCAGCAGCCACAGCCCGTCGGCCTACGAGCAGTACTTC. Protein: CASSHSPSAYEQYF.

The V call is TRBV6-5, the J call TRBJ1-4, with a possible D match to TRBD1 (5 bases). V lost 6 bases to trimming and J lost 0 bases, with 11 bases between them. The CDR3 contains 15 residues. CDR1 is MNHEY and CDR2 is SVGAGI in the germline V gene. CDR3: CASRLRGATNEKLFF. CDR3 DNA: TGTGCCAGCAGACTACGAGGGGCAACTAATGAAAAACTGTTTTTT.

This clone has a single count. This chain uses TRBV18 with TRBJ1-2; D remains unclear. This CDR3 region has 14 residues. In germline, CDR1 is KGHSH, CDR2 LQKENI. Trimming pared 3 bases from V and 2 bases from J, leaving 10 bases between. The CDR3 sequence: CASSPATINYGYTF. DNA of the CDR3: TGTGCCAGCTCACCCGCCACTATAAACTATGGCTACACCTTC.

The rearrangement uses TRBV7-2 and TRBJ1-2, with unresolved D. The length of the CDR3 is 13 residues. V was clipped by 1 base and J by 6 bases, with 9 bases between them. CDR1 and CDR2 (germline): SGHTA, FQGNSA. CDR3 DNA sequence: TGTGCCAGCAGCTTAGGTTATGGTGATGGCTACACCTTC. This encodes CASSLGYGDGYTF.

DNA for the CDR3: TGCGCCAGCAGCTTCCCGGGACAAGCTGGGGCCAACGTCCTGACTTTC. This sequence encodes CASSFPGQAGANVLTF. The V gene is TRBV5-1, the J gene TRBJ2-6; maybe TRBD1 (6 bases). V was clipped by 2 bases and J by 2 bases, with 11 bases between them. Germline V gene lookup returns CDR1 SGHRS and CDR2 YFSETQ. This CDR3 contains 16 residues.

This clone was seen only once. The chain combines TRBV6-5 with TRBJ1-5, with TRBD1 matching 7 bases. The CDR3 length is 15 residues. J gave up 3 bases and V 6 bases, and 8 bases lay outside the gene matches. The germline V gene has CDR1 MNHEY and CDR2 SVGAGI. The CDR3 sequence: CASRAGTDYNQPQHF. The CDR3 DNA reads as TGTGCCAGCAGAGCCGGGACAGACTACAATCAGCCCCAGCATTTT.

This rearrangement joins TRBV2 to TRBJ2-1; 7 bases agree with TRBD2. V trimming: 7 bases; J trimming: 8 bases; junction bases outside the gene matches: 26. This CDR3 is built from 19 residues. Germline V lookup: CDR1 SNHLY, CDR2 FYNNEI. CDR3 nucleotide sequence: TGTGCCAGCACTCCCCCCTCCTGGACTAGGGCGAAACCTAGGTATGAGCAGTTCTTC. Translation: CASTPPSWTRAKPRYEQFF.

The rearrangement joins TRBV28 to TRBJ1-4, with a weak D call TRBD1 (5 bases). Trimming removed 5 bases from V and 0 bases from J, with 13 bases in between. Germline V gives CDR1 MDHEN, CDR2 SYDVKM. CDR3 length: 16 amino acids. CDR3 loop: CASSPAAGATNEKLFF. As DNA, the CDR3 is TGTGCCAGCAGTCCTGCGGCGGGGGCAACTAATGAAAAACTGTTTTTT.

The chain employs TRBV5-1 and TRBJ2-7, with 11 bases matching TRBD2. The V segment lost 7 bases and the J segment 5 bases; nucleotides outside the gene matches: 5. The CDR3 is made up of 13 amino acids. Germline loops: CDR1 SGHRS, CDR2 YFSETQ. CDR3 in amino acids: CASSLAGVNEQYF. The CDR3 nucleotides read TGCGCCAGCTCACTAGCGGGGGTAAACGAGCAGTACTTC. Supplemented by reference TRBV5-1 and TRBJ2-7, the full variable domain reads KAGVTQTPRYLIKTRGQQVTLSCSPISGHRSVSWYQQTPGQGLQFLFEYFSETQRNKGNFPGRFSGRQFSNSRSEMNVSTLELGDSALYLCASSLAGVNEQYFGPGTRLTVT.

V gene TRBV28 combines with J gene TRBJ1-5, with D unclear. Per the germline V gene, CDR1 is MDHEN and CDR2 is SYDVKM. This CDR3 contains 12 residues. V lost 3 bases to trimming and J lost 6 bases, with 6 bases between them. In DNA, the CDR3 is TGTGCCAGCAGTTTCCTTGTTCAGCCCCAGCATTTT. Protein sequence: CASSFLVQPQHF.

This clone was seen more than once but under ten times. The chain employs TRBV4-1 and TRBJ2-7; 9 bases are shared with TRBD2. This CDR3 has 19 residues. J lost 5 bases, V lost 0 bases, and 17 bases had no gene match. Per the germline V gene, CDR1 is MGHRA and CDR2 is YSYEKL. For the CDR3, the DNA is TGCGCCAGCAGCCAAGATCCAGGAGTAGCGGGGGACAACGGCCACGAGCAGTACTTC. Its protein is CASSQDPGVAGDNGHEQYF.

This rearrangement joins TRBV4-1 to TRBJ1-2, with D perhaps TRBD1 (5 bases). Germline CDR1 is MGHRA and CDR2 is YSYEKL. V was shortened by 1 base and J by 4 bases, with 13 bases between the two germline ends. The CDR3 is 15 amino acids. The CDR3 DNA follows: TGCGCCAGCAGCCAAGTGGCAGGGAACTTCTATGGCTACACCTTC. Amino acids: CASSQVAGNFYGYTF.

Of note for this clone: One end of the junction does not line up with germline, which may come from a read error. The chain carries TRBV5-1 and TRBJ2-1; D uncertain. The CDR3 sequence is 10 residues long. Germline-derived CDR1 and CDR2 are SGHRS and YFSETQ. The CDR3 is CASSLGPPIF. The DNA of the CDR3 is TGCGCCAGCAGCTTGGGACCCCCTATCTTC.

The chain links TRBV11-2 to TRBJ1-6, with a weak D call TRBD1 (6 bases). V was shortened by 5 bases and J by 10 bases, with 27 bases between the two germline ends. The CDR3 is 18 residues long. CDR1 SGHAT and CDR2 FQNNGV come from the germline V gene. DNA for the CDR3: TGTGCCAGCAGCCCCCCGATGGGGGGCACGGGTTTGAGGTCACCCCTCCACTTT. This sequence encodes CASSPPMGGTGLRSPLHF.

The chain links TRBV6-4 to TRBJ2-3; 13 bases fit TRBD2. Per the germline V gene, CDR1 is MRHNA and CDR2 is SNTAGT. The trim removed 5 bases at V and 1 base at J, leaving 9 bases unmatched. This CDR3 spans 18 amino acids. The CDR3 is CASSPGLAGRGGTDTQYF. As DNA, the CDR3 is TGTGCCAGCAGTCCGGGACTAGCGGGGCGAGGAGGCACAGATACGCAGTATTTT.